The 18 T cell receptor beta chains below all came from one sample that was sequenced in a study of vaccination and CD4 T cells after COVID-19 (dated by TCRdb to between 2021 and 2024). What the treatment or condition label conveys for this sample: 10-day PBMC culture with coronavirus spike peptide pools or control peptides (ViraFEST assay). The library was generated by PCR. These reads were obtained on an Illumina iSeq 100. At the Johns Hopkins FTIC core, DNA from the cultured CD4+ T cells underwent TCR sequencing with the Oncomine TCR Beta short-read assay. TCRdb reprocessing: public reads trimmed at Q25 with fastp, clones called with MiXCR, in-frame beta chains kept. Under each unique CDR3 protein, matching rows form one entry showing the most common genes and DNA. The sample data list about 20,000 distinct CDR3 sequences, and 25% to 30% of these were observed just once. Roughly 18% of the sample is in the top ten clones.

For these TCRs, the target antigens are not known. The sequenced sample was cultured CD4+ T cells from blood. The receptors here all came from a human donor with COVID-19.

The chain joins TRBV28 to TRBJ1-1; 9 bases are a match to TRBD1. CDR3 length equals 15 residues. Germline-derived CDR1 and CDR2 are MDHEN and SYDVKM. V lost 6 bases to trimming and J lost 5 bases; unmatched junction nucleotides: 10. The CDR3 coding sequence is TGTGCCAGCAGGCCCCTTGGACAGGGGAGGACTGAAGCTTTCTTT. As protein: CASRPLGQGRTEAFF. Full variable domain (remainder filled in from reference TRBV28 and TRBJ1-1): DVKVTQSSRYLVKRTGEKVFLECVQDMDHENMFWYRQDPGLGLRLIYFSYDVKMKEKGDIPEGYSVSREKKERFSLILESASTNQTSMYLCASRPLGQGRTEAFFGQGTRLTVV.

This clonotype was seen a few times. The chain uses TRBV19 and TRBJ1-5; no definite D call. The CDR3 has 16 amino acids. The V end was cut by 1 base, the J end by 0 bases, with 10 bases between. Germline V gives CDR1 LNHDA, CDR2 SQIVND (reference sequence). CDR3 DNA: TGTGCCAGTAGTATAGCGGCTCGGCGTAGCAATCAGCCCCAGCATTTT. This sequence encodes CASSIAARRSNQPQHF.

This clonotype is classed as medium-sized (0.01 to 0.1%). The CDR3 region has the DNA TGCAGTGCTAGAGATCAAGACAGGGGGAGCTCCTATAATTCACCCCTCCACTTT. Amino acids: CSARDQDRGSSYNSPLHF. The chain has TRBV20-1 and TRBJ1-6; 9 bases are shared with TRBD1. Germline CDR1 and CDR2: DFQATT and SNEGSKA (reference sequence). The CDR3 is 18 residues long. Trimming took 0 bases from V and 0 from J; bases not matched to a gene: 6.

The table lists this clonotype with a few counts. This chain joins TRBV15 and TRBJ2-7; no clear D gene. Per the germline V gene, CDR1 is LNHNV and CDR2 is YYDKDF (reference sequence). CDR3 size: 14 residues. V was pared by 0 bases and J by 1 base, with 7 bases between. The CDR3 DNA reads as TGTGCCACCAGCAGAGATTACGGATCCTACGAGCAGTACTTC. As protein: CATSRDYGSYEQYF.

The chain recombines TRBV19 with TRBJ2-7; the D gene is possibly TRBD2 (6 bases). Germline CDR1 and CDR2: LNHDA and SQIVND (reference sequence). With 5 bases removed from V and 3 bases from J, the gap between germline ends came to 17 bases. The CDR3 is 15 residues long. The CDR3 DNA sequence: TGTGCCAGTAGTCCGCAGGTGGAGGGTGGCTACGAGCAGTACTTC. It specifies CASSPQVEGGYEQYF.

This rearrangement joins TRBV11-1 to TRBJ1-3; the match to TRBD1 covers 7 bases. This CDR3 region has 14 residues. V gave up 6 bases and J gave up 1 base; unmatched junction bases: 3. Germline CDR1 SGHAT, CDR2 FQDESV (reference sequence). The DNA of the CDR3 is TGTGCCAGCAGGGGGACAGCTTCTGGAAACACCATATATTTT. Protein: CASRGTASGNTIYF.

The chain combines TRBV12-3 or TRBV12-4 with TRBJ2-1; 12 bases agree with TRBD2. The CDR3 is 15 amino acids. V lost 5 bases to trimming and J lost 10 bases; unmatched junction nucleotides: 9. The CDR3 here is CASSPGTSGPGEQFF. In nucleotides, the CDR3 is TGTGCCAGCAGTCCCGGGACTAGCGGGCCAGGGGAGCAGTTCTTC.

This chain joins TRBV12-5 and TRBJ2-5; D might be TRBD1 or TRBD2, each matching 5 bases. With 2 bases removed from V and 4 bases from J, the gap between germline ends came to 11 bases. Germline V CDR1 and CDR2: LGHNT, FRNRAP. The CDR3 sequence is 14 residues long. In DNA form, the CDR3 reads TGTGCTAGTGGTTTGACGGGACCCCGAGAGACCCAGTACTTC. Amino acids: CASGLTGPRETQYF.

The rearrangement joins TRBV6-5 to TRBJ2-1; the D gene is possibly TRBD2 (6 bases). The CDR3 is 13 amino acids. Per the germline V gene, CDR1 is MNHEY and CDR2 is SVGAGI. Trimming removed 4 bases at V and 7 bases at J, with 11 bases between. CDR3 nucleotides: TGTGCCAGCAGTTCCCAGACTAGAAATGAGCAGTTCTTC. It codes for CASSSQTRNEQFF.

This clonotype was detected a few times. The chain combines TRBV27 with TRBJ1-5; D is ambiguous. V lost 2 bases and J 0 bases, leaving 8 bases between the germline ends. The germline V gene encodes CDR1 MNHEY and CDR2 SMNVEV (reference sequence). This CDR3 is built from 15 residues. Written as DNA, the CDR3 is TGTGCCAGCAGTTTACAGTATAATAGCAATCAGCCCCAGCATTTT. Translating gives CASSLQYNSNQPQHF.

This clonotype was counted a few times. V gene TRBV6-1 combines with J gene TRBJ1-4; possible D gene TRBD1, 6 bases. Trimming took 4 bases from V and 8 from J, leaving 17 bases between them. The length of the CDR3 is 15 residues. Germline assignment: CDR1 MNHNS and CDR2 SASEGT. The CDR3, as DNA: TGTGCCAGCAGTGTGGAGCAGGGGAAAATCGAAAAACTGTTTTTT. Encoded protein: CASSVEQGKIEKLFF.

CDR3 in amino acids: CASSPGQQETQYF. CDR3 DNA: TGTGCCAGCTCACCGGGACAGCAAGAGACCCAGTACTTC. V usage is TRBV18 and J usage is TRBJ2-5; 7 bases match TRBD1. From germline, CDR1 is KGHSH and CDR2 LQKENI. J lost 2 bases, V lost 3 bases, and 0 bases had no gene match. The CDR3 sequence is 13 residues long.

This clonotype appeared a few times. The chain joins TRBV27 to TRBJ2-2; D is ambiguous. The CDR3 covers 14 residues. Germline values: CDR1 MNHEY, CDR2 SMNVEV (reference sequence). Between the trimmed V and J ends, which lost 3 bases and 1 base, there was a span of 6 bases. In DNA form, the CDR3 reads TGTGCCAGCAGTTTTGAAGGGAACACCGGGGAGCTGTTTTTT. Amino acid sequence: CASSFEGNTGELFF.

V and J are TRBV28 and TRBJ1-5; 8 nucleotides match TRBD1. With V trimmed by 5 bases and J by 6 bases, 9 bases remained unmatched. This CDR3 region has 15 residues. CDR1 MDHEN and CDR2 SYDVKM come from the germline V gene. CDR3 nucleotide sequence: TGTGCCAGCAGTGAGCGGACAGGGTTGCGTCAGCCCCAGCATTTT. Its protein is CASSERTGLRQPQHF. Using reference TRBV28 and TRBJ1-5 for the parts outside the CDR3, the full variable domain is DVKVTQSSRYLVKRTGEKVFLECVQDMDHENMFWYRQDPGLGLRLIYFSYDVKMKEKGDIPEGYSVSREKKERFSLILESASTNQTSMYLCASSERTGLRQPQHFGDGTRLSIL.

The chain couples TRBV11-3 to TRBJ2-3; 13 bases agree with TRBD2. This CDR3 contains 17 residues. Germline assignment: CDR1 SGHNT and CDR2 YENEEA. Trimming cost V 5 bases and J 6 bases; bases outside gene matches: 11. The CDR3 region is CASSHPTLGLAGDTQYF. The CDR3 DNA sequence: TGTGCCAGCAGCCATCCGACCTTGGGACTAGCGGGGGATACGCAGTATTTT.

This clonotype was picked up a small number of times. The chain carries TRBV19 and TRBJ1-5; D is uncertain. Trimming removed 7 bases at V and 3 bases at J, with 16 bases between. The CDR3 loop spans 15 amino acids. Germline V gene data show CDR1 as LNHDA and CDR2 as SQIVND (reference sequence). CDR3 nucleotide sequence: TGTGCCAGTAAAGGTCAAGGCCTAGACAATCAGCCCCAGCATTTT. Residues: CASKGQGLDNQPQHF.

The chain carries TRBV7-6 and TRBJ2-3; 13 nucleotides align to TRBD2. The V and J ends lost 5 bases and 7 bases, in that order; junction bases with no gene match: 15. CDR1 SGHVS and CDR2 FNYEAQ come from the germline V gene. This CDR3 spans 18 amino acids. This CDR3 reads CASSPSGAGLAGVNTQYF. The CDR3, as DNA: TGTGCCAGCAGCCCGAGCGGGGCCGGACTAGCGGGGGTGAATACGCAGTATTTT.

Remarks on this clonotype: The germline gene is not matched at one end of the junction; a read error may be the cause. This sequence joins TRBV20-1 and TRBJ2-6; D is perhaps TRBD1 (6 bases). CDR3 length: 15 amino acids. Germline assignment: CDR1 DFQATT and CDR2 SNEGSKA (reference sequence). The CDR3 DNA reads TGCGGTGCTCCGGACAGCTCCTCCGGGGCCAACGTCCTGACTTTC. Residues: CGAPDSSSGANVLTF.